The 16 T cell receptor beta chains reported below all come from one sample, sequenced in a study of shared T cell receptors in the human thymus. The method was immunoSEQ multiplex PCR; TCRdb's version includes in-frame clones alone and lacks a portion of them. The sample yields about 730,000 clones, 70% to 90% seen once. This same sample was also part of a study on human thymus T cells.

Sequenced material: thymocytes. Source of these receptors: a girl less than two years old with a congenital heart defect.

This rearrangement joins TRBV6-5 to TRBJ1-2, with D uncertain. Trimming stripped 5 bases from V and 6 bases from J, with 10 bases between. Germline V lookup: CDR1 MNHEY, CDR2 SVGAGI. The length of the CDR3 is 12 residues. The CDR3 nucleotides read TGTGCCAGCAGTGAGAAGCTGGATGGCTACACCTTC. Protein sequence: CASSEKLDGYTF.

The gene calls are TRBV7-2 and TRBJ2-7; 8 bases map to TRBD2. The CDR3 extends over 14 amino acids. The germline CDR1 and CDR2 sequences are SGHTA and FQGNSA. The ends lost 5 bases at V and 3 bases at J; junction bases unmatched: 6. The CDR3 reads CASSLERGHYEQYF. The DNA of the CDR3 is TGTGCCAGCAGCCTAGAGCGGGGGCACTACGAGCAGTACTTC. The variable domain in full, with the rest retrieved from reference TRBV7-2 and TRBJ2-7, is GAGVSQSPSNKVTEKGKDVELRCDPISGHTALYWYRQSLGQGLEFLIYFQGNSAPDKSGLPSDRFSAERTGGSVSTLTIQRTQQEDSAVYLCASSLERGHYEQYFGPGTRLTVT.

A single count supports this clone. The V call is TRBV6-5, the J call TRBJ2-7, with TRBD1 identical over 8 bases. The CDR3 totals 15 residues. V shed 5 bases, J shed 4 bases, and the junction held 10 bases outside the gene matches. Per germline, CDR1 MNHEY and CDR2 SVGAGI. CDR3 nucleotide sequence: TGTGCCAGCAGTGCGACAGGGGCGGTGGGTTACGAGCAGTACTTC. It encodes CASSATGAVGYEQYF.

The V and J genes are TRBV20-1 and TRBJ1-2, with D unclear. V shed 6 bases and J shed 8 bases, with 13 bases lying between them. The germline CDR1 and CDR2 sequences are DFQATT and SNEGSKA (reference sequence). This CDR3 comprises 11 residues. This chain's CDR3 is CSALKRSGYTF. CDR3 DNA sequence: TGCAGTGCCCTCAAGAGGTCCGGCTACACCTTC.

The gene calls are TRBV14 and TRBJ2-1; TRBD2 matches 11 bases. The J segment lost 0 bases and the V segment lost 1 base, leaving 5 bases of the junction unmatched. CDR1 and CDR2 from the germline V gene are SGHDN and FVKESK. This CDR3 region has 18 residues. The CDR3 sequence is CASSQGSLAGGSYNEQFF. DNA of the CDR3: TGTGCCAGCAGCCAAGGTAGTCTAGCGGGAGGCTCCTACAATGAGCAGTTCTTC.

The rearrangement links TRBV6-5 to TRBJ1-5, with D unresolved. Germline V gene lookup returns CDR1 MNHEY and CDR2 SVGAGI. CDR3 length: 15 residues. V was cut by 0 bases and J by 6 bases, with 12 bases left in between. In DNA form, the CDR3 reads TGTGCCAGCAGTTACTCGTCCTCGACGGGTCAGCCCCAGCATTTT. Amino acid sequence: CASSYSSSTGQPQHF.

V usage is TRBV5-6 and J usage is TRBJ2-1; D remains ambiguous. Germline values: CDR1 SGHDT, CDR2 YYEEEE. The CDR3 contains 12 residues. Trimming pared 3 bases from V and 6 bases from J, leaving 7 bases between. The CDR3 sequence is CASSYESNEQFF. The CDR3 DNA reads TGTGCCAGCAGCTACGAGAGCAATGAGCAGTTCTTC.

The chain is built from TRBV18 and TRBJ1-1, with D perhaps TRBD1 (5 bases). This CDR3 contains 15 residues. Germline CDR1 reads KGHSH; CDR2 reads LQKENI. The ends were cut back, 0 bases at V and 5 bases at J, with 13 bases in the middle. CDR3 coding DNA: TGTGCCAGCTCACCACCGGAGTCCCCAGGGACTGAAGCTTTCTTT. The encoded protein is CASSPPESPGTEAFF.

Comments on this clone: At one of its ends the junction is not consistent with the germline gene, which may arise from a read error. This specimen includes other DNA sequences encoding the same CDR3. J is TRBJ1-6 and V is TRBV4-3; D ambiguous. Germline-derived CDR1 and CDR2 are LGHNA and YSLEER. This CDR3 has 16 amino acids. Here the CDR3 DNA reads TGCGCCAGCAGCCAAGATCTCGGGTTCGGCAATTCCCCCCTCCACTTT. Translation gives CASSQDLGFGNSPLHF.

This rearrangement joins TRBV25-1 to TRBJ1-5; 10 nucleotides align to TRBD1. The CDR3 contains 14 residues. J lost 5 bases, V lost 8 bases, and 6 bases had no gene match. CDR1 is MGHDK, CDR2 SYGVNS, per germline. The CDR3 DNA sequence: TGTGCCAGCGCCGGACAGGGGGAAGATCAGCCCCAGCATTTT. This codes for CASAGQGEDQPQHF.

The chain carries TRBV7-4 and TRBJ1-2; possible D gene TRBD1, 6 bases. Germline CDR1 reads SGHVT; CDR2 reads SQSDAQ. Trimming took 3 bases from V and 8 from J, leaving 25 bases between them. The CDR3 sequence is 17 residues long. The CDR3 nucleotides read TGTGCCAGCAGCTTGCAGACACCAAAGACAGGAGGTAACGGCTACACCTTC. This translates into CASSLQTPKTGGNGYTF.

This clone appeared once. The J gene is TRBJ1-1, the V gene TRBV28, with D uncertain. The CDR3 spans 10 residues. Germline V gene lookup returns CDR1 MDHEN and CDR2 SYDVKM. V shed 5 bases and J shed 8 bases, with 6 bases lying between them. This CDR3 is CASSQSEAFF. The DNA of the CDR3 is TGTGCCAGCAGTCAATCCGAAGCTTTCTTT.

The chain carries TRBV27 and TRBJ2-7; 8 bases match TRBD1. The CDR3 loop spans 15 amino acids. Germline V gives CDR1 MNHEY, CDR2 SMNVEV (reference sequence). The V gene end was trimmed by 3 bases and the J gene end by 2 bases; junction bases not matched to a gene: 6. CDR3 sequence: CASSFWGQDPYEQYF. The CDR3 bases are TGTGCCAGCAGTTTTTGGGGACAGGACCCCTACGAGCAGTACTTC.

The gene calls are TRBV6-5 and TRBJ1-2, with TRBD1 matching over 9 bases. Germline V gene sequence: CDR1 MNHEY, CDR2 SVGAGI. Trimming removed 4 bases from V and 8 bases from J; junction bases left unmatched: 11. This CDR3 contains 15 residues. CDR3 bases: TGTGCCAGCAGTTTTCCCGGGACAGGGCCTTCCGGCTACACCTTC. This translates into CASSFPGTGPSGYTF.

The V gene is TRBV5-6, the J gene TRBJ2-5, with TRBD1 matching 8 bases. This CDR3 has 15 amino acids. V gave up 6 bases and J gave up 4 bases; unmatched junction bases: 11. Germline CDR1 is SGHDT and CDR2 is YYEEEE. This CDR3 is CASTGRTGRGETQYF. In DNA, the CDR3 is TGTGCCAGCACTGGTAGGACAGGGAGAGGAGAGACCCAGTACTTC.

This CDR3 is CASSEHRGEGNQPQHF. CDR3 in DNA: TGTGCCAGCAGTGAACACAGGGGCGAGGGCAATCAGCCCCAGCATTTT. V usage is TRBV2 and J usage is TRBJ1-5; TRBD1 matches at 7 bases. Germline V gene lookup returns CDR1 SNHLY and CDR2 FYNNEI. V lost 2 bases and J lost 2; bases outside the gene matches: 6. The CDR3 totals 16 residues.